This T cell receptor beta chain originates from a study of cytomegalovirus exposure and HLA in healthy donors. General study findings and limits: Cytomegalovirus association was assigned to over 150 TCR beta chains. What a later analysis reportedly showed was that an Asian-associated ancestry cluster had fewer N-insertions than the approximately 700-donor mean. Several of the most significant clusters appeared, in a later analysis, to be linked to common viral pathogens. Whilst most TCR sequences proved rare, a subset of public TCRs occurred across many donors.

J gave up 9 bases and V 6 bases, and 9 bases lay outside the gene matches. Germline CDR1 SGHAT, CDR2 FQDESV (reference sequence). The CDR3 is 14 amino acids. With regard to this clone: Its cognate antigen is unknown.

PCR used 60 Vbeta primers and 13 Jbeta primers. Here immunoSEQ multiplex PCR was the method, and the copy in TCRdb shows in-frame clones only, minus some. The sample contains 110,000 to 150,000 clones, less than 90% of which appear only once. This TCR was recovered from a boy between 2 and 15 years old in good health and CMV-seronegative. The sequenced sample was PBMCs. The chain couples TRBV11-1 to TRBJ2-3; TRBD2 matches 10 bases. CDR3 nucleotides: TGTGCCAGCAGGCTCTCTAGCGGGAGTGCCACGCAGTATTTT. It translates to CASRLSSGSATQYF.